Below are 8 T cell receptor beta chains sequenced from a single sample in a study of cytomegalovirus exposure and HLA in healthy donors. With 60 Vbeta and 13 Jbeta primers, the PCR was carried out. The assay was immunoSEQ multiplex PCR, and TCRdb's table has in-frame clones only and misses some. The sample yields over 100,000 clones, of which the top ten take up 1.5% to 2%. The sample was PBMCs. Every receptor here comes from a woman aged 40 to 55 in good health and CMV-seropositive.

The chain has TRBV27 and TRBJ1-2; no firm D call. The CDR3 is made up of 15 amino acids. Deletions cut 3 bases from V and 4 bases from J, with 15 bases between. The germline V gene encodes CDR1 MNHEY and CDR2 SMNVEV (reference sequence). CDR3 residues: CASSLAAYLPYGYTF. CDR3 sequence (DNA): TGTGCCAGCAGTTTGGCGGCCTATCTGCCCTATGGCTACACCTTC.

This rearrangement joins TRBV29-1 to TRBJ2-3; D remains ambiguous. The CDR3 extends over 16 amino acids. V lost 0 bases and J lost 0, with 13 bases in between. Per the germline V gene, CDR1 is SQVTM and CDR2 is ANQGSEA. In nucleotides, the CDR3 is TGCAGCGTTGAAGATACTGTTCCCAGGAGCACAGATACGCAGTATTTT. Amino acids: CSVEDTVPRSTDTQYF.

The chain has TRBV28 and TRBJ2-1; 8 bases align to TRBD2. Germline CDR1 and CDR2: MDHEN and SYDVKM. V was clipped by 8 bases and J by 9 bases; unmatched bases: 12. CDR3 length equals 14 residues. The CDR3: CASLTSGSYREQFF. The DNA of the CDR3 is TGTGCCAGCCTTACTAGCGGTAGTTATCGTGAGCAGTTCTTC.

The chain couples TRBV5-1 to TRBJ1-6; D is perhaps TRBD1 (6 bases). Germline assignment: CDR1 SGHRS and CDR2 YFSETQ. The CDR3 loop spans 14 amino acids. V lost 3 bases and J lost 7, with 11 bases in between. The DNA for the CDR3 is TGCGCCAGCAGCTCGACAGGAGACAATTCACCCCTCCACTTT. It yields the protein CASSSTGDNSPLHF.

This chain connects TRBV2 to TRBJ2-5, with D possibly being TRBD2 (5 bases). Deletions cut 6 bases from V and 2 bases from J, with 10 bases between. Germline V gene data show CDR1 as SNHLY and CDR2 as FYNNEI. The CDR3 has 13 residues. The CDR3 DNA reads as TGTGCCAGCAGGAGGGCTCGGCAAGAGACCCAGTACTTC. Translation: CASRRARQETQYF.

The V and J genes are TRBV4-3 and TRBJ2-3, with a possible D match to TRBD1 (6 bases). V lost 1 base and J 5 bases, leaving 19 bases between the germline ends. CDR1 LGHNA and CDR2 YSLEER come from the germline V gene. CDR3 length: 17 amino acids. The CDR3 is CASSQGGLSDPRDTQYF. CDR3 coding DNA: TGCGCCAGCAGCCAAGGGGGGCTCAGCGACCCCAGAGATACGCAGTATTTT.

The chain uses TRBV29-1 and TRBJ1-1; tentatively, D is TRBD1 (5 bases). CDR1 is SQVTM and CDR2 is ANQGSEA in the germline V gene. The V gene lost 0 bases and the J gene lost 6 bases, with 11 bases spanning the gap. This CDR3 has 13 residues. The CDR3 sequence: CSVEDPDSAEAFF. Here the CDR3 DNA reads TGCAGCGTTGAAGATCCCGACAGTGCTGAAGCTTTCTTT.

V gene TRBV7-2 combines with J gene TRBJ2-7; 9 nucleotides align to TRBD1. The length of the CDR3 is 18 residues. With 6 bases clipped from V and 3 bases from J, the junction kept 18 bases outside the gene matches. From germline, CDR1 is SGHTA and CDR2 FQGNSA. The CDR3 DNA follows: TGTGCCAGCAGTCAAGAAGGGTCTCGCCGGGACAGGGTCTACGAGCAGTACTTC. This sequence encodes CASSQEGSRRDRVYEQYF.